This is a list of T cell receptor beta chains from one sample in a study of shared clonotypes between healthy human individuals. This table comes from immunoSEQ multiplex PCR, and its TCRdb copy is limited to in-frame clones, with some not included. Here the sample spans 450,000 to 600,000 clones, 79% being singletons. The sample consisted of PBMCs. These receptors were collected from a woman aged 40 to 49 in good health. Some clones in this sample may be carry-over from other donors' samples. CDR3s include the opening cysteine and the closing phenylalanine or tryptophan. A D gene is named only where the DNA matches it firmly. Rows may omit the clone size; those that give it use once, few, many or a size class.

v_call,j_call,clone_size,d_call,cdr3_length,cdr3_nt,cdr3_aa
TRBV27,TRBJ2-7,.,TRBD2,15,TGTGCCACCCTAGGAGCGGGAGGGGGGACCTACGAGCAGTACTTC,CATLGAGGGTYEQYF
TRBV28,TRBJ2-7,.,TRBD1,14,TGTGCCAGCAGTTCGGGACAGGGAGGCGACGAGCAGTACTTC,CASSSGQGGDEQYF
TRBV21-1,TRBJ1-4,.,.,13,TGTGCCCGGGGCCGGACAGGGCGTGAAAAACTGTTTTTT,CARGRTGREKLFF
TRBV6-1,TRBJ1-2,.,TRBD1,15,TGTGCCAGCAGTGAGTACAGGGGATCGGACTATGGCTACACCTTC,CASSEYRGSDYGYTF
TRBV2,TRBJ2-1,.,.,12,TGTGCCACTCGGGAGATATCCAGTGAGCAGTTCTTC,CATREISSEQFF
TRBV6-6,TRBJ2-6,.,.,15,TGTGCCAGCAGTGTCACTCTCTCTGGGGCCAACGTCCTGACTTTC,CASSVTLSGANVLTF
TRBV7-8,TRBJ2-1,few,.,14,TGTGCCAGCAGCTTAGGCAGGGGGGACAATGAGCAGTTCTTC,CASSLGRGDNEQFF
TRBV6-6,TRBJ1-1,.,.,14,TGTGCCAGCATTCGAGTGGCGCCTAGCACTGAAGCTTTCTTT,CASIRVAPSTEAFF
TRBV9,TRBJ2-1,few,.,17,TGTGCCAGCAGCGTAGAAGTCACGGACACCTACTACAATGAGCAGTTCTTC,CASSVEVTDTYYNEQFF
TRBV6-1,TRBJ2-7,.,.,15,TGTGCCAGCAGTGGAACCGGGACAAGACGCTACGAGCAGTACTTC,CASSGTGTRRYEQYF
TRBV30,TRBJ1-5,many,.,14,TGTGCCTGGACTGACAGCGCCGTAATGCAGCCCCAGCATTTT,CAWTDSAVMQPQHF
TRBV11-2,TRBJ2-7,many,TRBD1,14,TGTGCCAGCAGCTTTGACAGGGTGTCCCTCGAGCAGTACTTC,CASSFDRVSLEQYF
TRBV4-2,TRBJ2-7,.,TRBD2,15,TGTGCCAGCAGCCGCCGACTAGCGGGAGAGTACGAGCAGTACTTC,CASSRRLAGEYEQYF
TRBV19,TRBJ1-1,.,TRBD1,17,TGTGCCAGTAGTCTCGGACAGGGGACGTATGGGAACACTGAAGCTTTCTTT,CASSLGQGTYGNTEAFF
TRBV27,TRBJ1-2,.,.,14,TGTGCCAGCAGTCCGAATGACAGGACTAGGGGCTACACCTTC,CASSPNDRTRGYTF
TRBV7-3,TRBJ1-1,.,TRBD1,15,TGTGCCAGCAGCTACGCGACAGGGGGCAACACTGAAGCTTTCTTT,CASSYATGGNTEAFF
TRBV5-1,TRBJ2-1,.,TRBD2,15,TGCGCCAGCAGCCCGACGGGACTACCGTACAATGAGCAGTTCTTC,CASSPTGLPYNEQFF
TRBV28,TRBJ2-7,once,TRBD2,15,TGTGCCAGCACTCTAGCGGGACGTCCTGGAGGCGAGCAGTACTTC,CASTLAGRPGGEQYF
TRBV7-2,TRBJ2-3,.,.,12,TGTGCCAGCAGCAGGACTCCAGGGACGCAGTATTTT,CASSRTPGTQYF
TRBV7-2,TRBJ2-1,few,TRBD1,13,TGTGCCAGCAGCCTCTACAGGGGGGATGAGCAGTTCTTC,CASSLYRGDEQFF
TRBV30,TRBJ1-2,many,.,14,TGTGCCTCCCGGGGGGGGGCTCCTAACTATGGCTACACCTTC,CASRGGAPNYGYTF
TRBV5-5,TRBJ1-3,.,.,15,TGTGCCAGCAGGGTCAGACAGAACTCTGGAAACACCATATATTTT,CASRVRQNSGNTIYF
TRBV18,TRBJ2-3,.,.,14,TGTGCCAGCTCACCACGGGTGGGAACAGATACGCAGTATTTT,CASSPRVGTDTQYF
TRBV7-6,TRBJ2-7,.,TRBD2,15,TGTGCCAGCAGCTTAGGACTAGCGGAGACCTACGAGCAGTACTTC,CASSLGLAETYEQYF
TRBV5-3,TRBJ2-7,.,.,13,TGTGCCAGAAGCTTGGCAGGGATCTACGAGCAGTACTTC,CARSLAGIYEQYF
TRBV7-9,TRBJ2-7,.,TRBD1,14,TGTGCCAGCAGCTTAGGGGGACAGGGCTACGAGCAGTACTTC,CASSLGGQGYEQYF
TRBV2,TRBJ1-1,.,.,14,TGTGCCAGCAGTGCGCAACAGCTTAACACTGAAGCTTTCTTT,CASSAQQLNTEAFF